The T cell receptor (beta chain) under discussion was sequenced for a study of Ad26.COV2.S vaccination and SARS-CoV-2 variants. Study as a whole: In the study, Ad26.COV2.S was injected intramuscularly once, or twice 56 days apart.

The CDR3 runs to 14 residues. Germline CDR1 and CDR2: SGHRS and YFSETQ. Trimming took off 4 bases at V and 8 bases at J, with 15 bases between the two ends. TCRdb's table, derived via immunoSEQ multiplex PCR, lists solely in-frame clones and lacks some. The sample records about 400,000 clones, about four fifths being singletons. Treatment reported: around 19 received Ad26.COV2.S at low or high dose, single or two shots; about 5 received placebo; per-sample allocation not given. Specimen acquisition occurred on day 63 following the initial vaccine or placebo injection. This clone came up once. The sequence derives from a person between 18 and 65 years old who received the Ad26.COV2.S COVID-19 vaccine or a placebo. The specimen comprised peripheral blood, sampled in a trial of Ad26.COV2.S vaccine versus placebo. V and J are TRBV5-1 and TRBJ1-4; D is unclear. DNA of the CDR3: TGCGCCAGCAGCATGGGAGGGAACGACGAAAAACTGTTTTTT. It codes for CASSMGGNDEKLFF.